This section outlines one T cell receptor (beta chain) sequence together with its context. Participants, roughly 18 to 89 years old, spanned around 25 US areas. Assay used: immunoSEQ multiplex PCR; TCRdb lists only in-frame clones, some missing. Among some 350,000 clones listed, approximately 90% were seen once. The data belong to a study of blood T cell repertoires in COVID-19. The CDR3 spans 15 residues. V lost 5 bases to trimming and J lost 3 bases; unmatched junction nucleotides: 5. Germline-derived CDR1 and CDR2 are SGHNT and YENEEA. The specimen sequenced was PBMCs or T cells enriched from blood (not recorded which). This receptor was identified in a man younger than 30 who had recovered from COVID-19. The gene calls are TRBV11-3 and TRBJ2-1; 9 bases line up with TRBD2. CDR3 region: CASSLQTSGYNEQFF. The CDR3 DNA reads as TGTGCCAGCAGCCTCCAGACTAGCGGCTACAATGAGCAGTTCTTC.